This T cell receptor beta chain was identified in a study of shared clonotypes between healthy human individuals. For sorted subsets, roughly 210 ng DNA per replicate equaled 30,000 or so T cell genomes. Measured with immunoSEQ multiplex PCR; TCRdb has only the in-frame clones, and not every one. The sample carries more than 2,000,000 clones, around nine tenths recorded once. Within Nashville, Tennessee resided all donors, each a Caucasian adult. Partitioning of CD4+ cells yielded a CD45RA+ naive subset and a CD45RA-negative memory subset. Sample: naive CD4+ T cells sorted from blood. Subset specified: CD45RA+ positively selected. This clonotype originated in a man aged 18 to 29 in good health.

The CDR3 DNA sequence: TGTGCCAGCAGCTCAAAAGGGCCCCCAGATACGCAGTATTTT. Its translation is CASSSKGPPDTQYF. V gene TRBV5-4 combines with J gene TRBJ2-3; D unclear. V shed 3 bases and J shed 4 bases, with 12 bases lying between them. The germline V gene encodes CDR1 SGHNT and CDR2 YYREEE (reference sequence). The CDR3 has 14 residues.